The 25 T cell receptor beta chains given below trace back to one sample, sequenced in a study of metastatic and nonmetastatic thyroid tumors (dated by TCRdb to the early 2020s). The library was built by means of PCR. Sequencing instrument: Illumina HiSeq 4000. TCRdb's own reprocessing of the public reads used fastp at Q25 and MiXCR and kept productive beta chains. This sample has about 7,000 clones in its table, and around two fifths of those were observed once. The top ten constitute roughly 20% of the sample. None of the patients had been given any treatment before thyroid surgery. Sequenced sample: tumor tissue. These receptors originate from a female donor with papillary thyroid cancer or a benign thyroid nodule (not recorded which). Some clones in this sample may be carry-over from other donors' samples.

In this sample, this clone turned up a few times. This chain connects TRBV19 to TRBJ1-4; D gene uncertain. The CDR3 spans 14 residues. V was shortened by 4 bases and J by 2 bases, with 8 bases between the two germline ends. Germline values: CDR1 LNHDA, CDR2 SQIVND (reference sequence). Here the CDR3 DNA reads TGTGCCAGTAGTACTTGGTCGACTAATGAAAAACTGTTTTTT. It is translated as CASSTWSTNEKLFF. Drawing the rest from reference TRBV19 and TRBJ1-4, the complete variable domain is DGGITQSPKYLFRKEGQNVTLSCEQNLNHDAMYWYRQDPGQGLRLIYYSQIVNDFQKGDIAEGYSVSREKKESFPLTVTSAQKNPTAFYLCASSTWSTNEKLFFGSGTQLSVL.

Concerning this clone: Germline and junction disagree at one end, which may indicate a read error. This chain links TRBV6-5 with TRBJ2-1, with TRBD2 matching 7 bases. Germline V gives CDR1 MNHEY, CDR2 SVGAGI. The CDR3 runs to 18 residues. The CDR3 coding sequence is TGTGCCAGCAGTGACTCAGGGTTCGGGACTACTTCCTACAATGAGCAGTTCTTC. This encodes CASSDSGFGTTSYNEQFF.

CDR3 bases: TGTGCCAGCAGCTGGACAGTGGCCCAAGAGACCCAGTACTTC. Translated, it gives CASSWTVAQETQYF. The rearrangement joins TRBV7-9 to TRBJ2-5, with D possibly matching TRBD1 (6 bases). Trimming cost V 4 bases and J 1 base, with 10 bases left between them. The CDR3 has 14 residues. CDR1 and CDR2 (germline): SEHNR, FQNEAQ (reference sequence).

This clone was counted only a few times. Here the CDR3 DNA reads TGTGCCATCAGGGACAGCCGCACCTACGAGCAGTACTTC. Translating it yields CAIRDSRTYEQYF. The chain uses TRBV6-1 and TRBJ2-7; the match to TRBD1 covers 7 bases. This CDR3 has 13 residues. With 10 bases clipped from V and 2 bases from J, the junction kept 8 bases outside the gene matches. Germline V lookup: CDR1 MNHNS, CDR2 SASEGT.

V usage is TRBV2 and J usage is TRBJ1-1, with D unclear. Germline assignment: CDR1 SNHLY and CDR2 FYNNEI. Trimming shortened V by 7 bases and J by 4 bases, and 13 bases separated the two germline ends. The CDR3 consists of 13 residues. The CDR3 loop is CASIGVRFTEAFF. DNA of the CDR3: TGTGCCAGCATCGGGGTCAGATTCACTGAAGCTTTCTTT.

The rearrangement links TRBV6-2 or TRBV6-3 to TRBJ1-2, with 7 nucleotides matching TRBD1. The CDR3 totals 13 residues. Germline V gene data show CDR1 as MNHEY and CDR2 as SVGEGT. V lost 9 bases and J lost 0; bases outside the gene matches: 4. CDR3 residues: CASRTGANYGYTF. In DNA, the CDR3 is TGTGCCAGTCGGACAGGCGCTAACTATGGCTACACCTTC.

V and J are TRBV18 and TRBJ1-2; 7 nucleotides line up with TRBD1. The CDR3 loop spans 15 amino acids. Looked up from germline, CDR1 is KGHSH and CDR2 is LQKENI. The V segment lost 3 bases and the J segment 0 bases; nucleotides outside the gene matches: 4. The CDR3 nucleotides are TGTGCCAGCTCACCGCCGGACAGGCCTAACTATGGCTACACCTTC. It is translated as CASSPPDRPNYGYTF.

In this sample, this clone is large. The chain couples TRBV2 to TRBJ2-3; D is possibly TRBD2 (6 bases). Germline V gene sequence: CDR1 SNHLY, CDR2 FYNNEI. The length of the CDR3 is 13 residues. V lost 5 bases and J 2 bases, leaving 8 bases between the germline ends. The CDR3 DNA sequence: TGTGCCAGCAGTCTGGACTACACAGATACGCAGTATTTT. This sequence encodes CASSLDYTDTQYF.

This clone counts as medium-sized. The rearrangement links TRBV9 to TRBJ1-1; D is unresolved. CDR1 SGDLS and CDR2 YYNGEE come from the germline V gene. The CDR3 loop spans 15 amino acids. V was cut by 0 bases and J by 1 base, with 10 bases left in between. CDR3 nucleotide sequence: TGTGCCAGCAGCGTAGGATCCCTTGGGAACACTGAAGCTTTCTTT. It codes for CASSVGSLGNTEAFF.

This clone was seen a handful of times. The V gene is TRBV28, the J gene TRBJ2-5, with D hard to call. Deletions cut 9 bases from V and 5 bases from J, with 10 bases between. The CDR3 extends over 11 amino acids. From germline, CDR1 is MDHEN and CDR2 SYDVKM. The CDR3 loop is CASDLGETQYF. As DNA, the CDR3 is TGTGCCAGTGACTTAGGGGAGACCCAGTACTTC.

This clone was observed a handful of times. The V and J genes are TRBV5-5 and TRBJ2-7; D remains unclear. Trimming cost V 3 bases and J 4 bases, with 5 bases left between them. This CDR3 spans 11 amino acids. CDR1 is SGHKS and CDR2 is YYEKEE in the germline V gene (reference sequence). The DNA of the CDR3 is TGTGCCAGCAGCTCAAGTTACGAGCAGTACTTC. Translation: CASSSSYEQYF.

Concerning this clone: The germline gene is not matched at one end of the junction; a read error may be the cause. The chain combines TRBV19 with TRBJ1-3; D remains ambiguous. Looked up from germline, CDR1 is LNHDA and CDR2 is SQIVND (reference sequence). CDR3 length equals 19 residues. CDR3 sequence (DNA): TGTGCCAGTAGTATACTACATCGGCCTAATCATCACTCTGTAAACACCGTATATTTT. Translated, it gives CASSILHRPNHHSVNTVYF.

The CDR3 sequence: CASSLREGGIADTQYF. The CDR3 region has the DNA TGTGCCAGCAGCTTACGAGAGGGAGGTATTGCAGATACGCAGTATTTT. This chain connects TRBV7-8 to TRBJ2-3; a possible D gene is TRBD2 (6 bases). The CDR3 is 16 amino acids. CDR1 and CDR2 (germline): SGHVS, FQNEAQ. Trimming removed 2 bases at V and 4 bases at J, with 16 bases between.

The chain couples TRBV15 to TRBJ1-5; TRBD1 agrees at 8 bases. The ends lost 0 bases at V and 1 base at J; junction bases unmatched: 2. The CDR3 covers 16 residues. CDR1 LNHNV and CDR2 YYDKDF come from the germline V gene (reference sequence). CDR3 residues: CATSRDRQGSNQPQHF. DNA of the CDR3: TGTGCCACCAGCAGAGATCGACAGGGGAGCAATCAGCCCCAGCATTTT.

By share, this clone counts as medium-sized (0.01 to 0.1%). The chain links TRBV11-2 to TRBJ2-7; D may be TRBD1 (7 bases). V gave up 5 bases and J gave up 6 bases, with 17 bases separating them. Germline V lookup: CDR1 SGHAT, CDR2 FQNNGV. The CDR3 contains 14 residues. In DNA form, the CDR3 reads TGTGCCAGCAGCCCCCTTCAGGGGGGCTCCGAGCAGTACTTC. Its protein is CASSPLQGGSEQYF.

The chain is built from TRBV4-2 and TRBJ2-6; D unclear. CDR3 length: 16 residues. The germline CDR1 and CDR2 sequences are LGHNA and YNFKEQ. Trimming stripped 4 bases from V and 0 bases from J, with 10 bases between. The CDR3 region is CASSLTISSGANVLTF. For the CDR3, the DNA is TGTGCCAGCAGCCTGACAATTTCCTCTGGGGCCAACGTCCTGACTTTC.

By share of the sample, this clone is medium-sized. The chain is built from TRBV5-6 and TRBJ1-5; TRBD1 is a possible D gene (6 bases). CDR1 SGHDT and CDR2 YYEEEE come from the germline V gene. The CDR3 sequence is 15 residues long. The ends were cut back, 3 bases at V and 5 bases at J, with 15 bases in the middle. CDR3 region: CASSSNPYRDQPQHF. The CDR3, as DNA: TGTGCCAGCAGCTCAAACCCCTACAGGGATCAGCCCCAGCATTTT.

This chain links TRBV5-1 with TRBJ2-1, with D possibly being TRBD1 (6 bases). The CDR3 extends over 16 amino acids. Germline V lookup: CDR1 SGHRS, CDR2 YFSETQ. V lost 4 bases to trimming and J lost 8 bases, with 22 bases between them. The CDR3 coding sequence is TGCGCCAGCAGCACGGAACAGGTTGCCAGGGGCGATGAGCAGTTCTTC. Amino acid sequence: CASSTEQVARGDEQFF.

The V gene is TRBV2, the J gene TRBJ2-7; no definite D call. CDR1 is SNHLY and CDR2 is FYNNEI in the germline V gene. The CDR3 is made up of 12 amino acids. V was pared by 2 bases and J by 2 bases, with 4 bases between. CDR3 DNA sequence: TGTGCCAGCAGTGAAAACACCTACGAGCAGTACTTC. Its protein is CASSENTYEQYF.

The chain combines TRBV2 with TRBJ1-1; D is perhaps TRBD1 (6 bases). The CDR3 covers 14 residues. V was shortened by 3 bases and J by 7 bases, with 15 bases between the two germline ends. CDR1 and CDR2 (germline): SNHLY, FYNNEI. The CDR3 sequence: CASSESRGRGEAFF. The CDR3, as DNA: TGTGCCAGCAGTGAGTCACGGGGGCGCGGTGAAGCTTTCTTT.

The chain uses TRBV7-3 and TRBJ1-1; no firm D call. The V gene's germline CDR1 is SGHTA and CDR2 FQGTGA. Trimming removed 1 base from V and 2 bases from J, with 11 bases in between. The CDR3 runs to 15 residues. This CDR3 reads CASSLIPSDNTEAFF. The CDR3 DNA reads TGTGCCAGCAGCTTAATTCCGAGTGACAACACTGAAGCTTTCTTT. Using reference TRBV7-3 and TRBJ1-1 for the parts outside the CDR3, the full variable domain is GAGVSQTPSNKVTEKGKYVELRCDPISGHTALYWYRQSLGQGPEFLIYFQGTGAADDSGLPNDRFFAVRPEGSVSTLKIQRTERGDSAVYLCASSLIPSDNTEAFFGQGTRLTVV.

This clone was seen only a few times. V is TRBV6-1 and J is TRBJ2-3; 9 nucleotides align to TRBD2. The CDR3 is 16 residues long. Trimming removed 5 bases from V and 0 bases from J; junction bases left unmatched: 6. Germline V gene lookup returns CDR1 MNHNS and CDR2 SASEGT. In DNA form, the CDR3 reads TGTGCCAGCAGTAAAACTAGCGGGCATAGCACAGATACGCAGTATTTT. Translated, it gives CASSKTSGHSTDTQYF.

Of note for this clone: Being one base from a much bigger clone, this may be a read error. The chain's CDR3 is CASSEGQSVANVLTF. The CDR3 region has the DNA TGTGCCAGCAGTGAAGGGCAGTCTGTGGCCAACGTCCTGACTTTC. This sequence joins TRBV6-1 and TRBJ2-6; no reliable D call. CDR3 length: 15 residues. The germline gives CDR1 MNHNS, CDR2 SASEGT.

This clone was picked up one time. The CDR3 ends on some other residue instead of the conserved phenylalanine or tryptophan, so this is likely a read error. The chain couples TRBV19 to TRBJ2-4; 7 nucleotides align to TRBD2. This CDR3 region has 16 residues. The junction had 13 bases not matched to a gene; V was cut back by 8 bases and J by 3 bases. Germline V gives CDR1 LNHDA, CDR2 SQIVND (reference sequence). The CDR3 loop reads CASSCGGRARKNIQYV. The DNA of the CDR3 is TGTGCCAGTTCATGCGGGGGACGGGCTCGCAAAAACATTCAGTACGTC.

This clone came up a few times. The V and J genes are TRBV5-1 and TRBJ1-2, with a possible D match to TRBD1 (5 bases). The CDR3 has 14 residues. Between the trimmed V and J ends, which lost 0 bases and 8 bases, there was a span of 14 bases. In germline, CDR1 is SGHRS, CDR2 YFSETQ. CDR3 amino acids: CASSLGGVLEGYTF. For the CDR3, the DNA is TGCGCCAGCAGCTTGGGAGGGGTCCTCGAGGGCTACACCTTC. Using reference TRBV5-1 and TRBJ1-2 for the parts outside the CDR3, the full variable domain is KAGVTQTPRYLIKTRGQQVTLSCSPISGHRSVSWYQQTPGQGLQFLFEYFSETQRNKGNFPGRFSGRQFSNSRSEMNVSTLELGDSALYLCASSLGGVLEGYTFGSGTRLTVV.